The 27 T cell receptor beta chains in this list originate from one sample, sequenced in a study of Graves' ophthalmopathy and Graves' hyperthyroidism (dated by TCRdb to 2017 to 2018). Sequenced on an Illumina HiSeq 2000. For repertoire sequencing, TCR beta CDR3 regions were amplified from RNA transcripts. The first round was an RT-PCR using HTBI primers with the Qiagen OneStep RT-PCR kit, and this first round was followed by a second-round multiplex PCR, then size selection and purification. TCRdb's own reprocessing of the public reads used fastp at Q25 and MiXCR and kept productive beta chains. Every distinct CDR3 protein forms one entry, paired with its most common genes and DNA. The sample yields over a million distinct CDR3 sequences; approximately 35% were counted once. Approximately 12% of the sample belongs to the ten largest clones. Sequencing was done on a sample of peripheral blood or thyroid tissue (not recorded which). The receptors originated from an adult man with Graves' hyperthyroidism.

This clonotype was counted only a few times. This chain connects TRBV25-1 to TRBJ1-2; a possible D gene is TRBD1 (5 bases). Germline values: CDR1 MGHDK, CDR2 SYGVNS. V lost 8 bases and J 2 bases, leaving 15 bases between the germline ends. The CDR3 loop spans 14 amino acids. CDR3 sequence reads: CASGMSGGNYGYTF. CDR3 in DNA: TGTGCCAGCGGAATGAGCGGGGGGAACTATGGCTACACCTTC.

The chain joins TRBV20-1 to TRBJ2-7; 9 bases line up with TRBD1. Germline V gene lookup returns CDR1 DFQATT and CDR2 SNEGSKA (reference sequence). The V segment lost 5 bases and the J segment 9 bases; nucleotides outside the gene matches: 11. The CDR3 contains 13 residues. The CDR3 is CSARPTGGGGQYF. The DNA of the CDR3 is TGCAGTGCTCGCCCAACAGGGGGCGGTGGGCAGTACTTC.

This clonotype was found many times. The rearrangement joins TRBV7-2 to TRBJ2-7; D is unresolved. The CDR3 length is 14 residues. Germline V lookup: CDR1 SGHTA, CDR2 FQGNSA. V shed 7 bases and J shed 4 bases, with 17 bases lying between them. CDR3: CASKNGPSGYEQYF. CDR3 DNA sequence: TGTGCCAGCAAGAACGGACCTTCCGGTTACGAGCAGTACTTC.

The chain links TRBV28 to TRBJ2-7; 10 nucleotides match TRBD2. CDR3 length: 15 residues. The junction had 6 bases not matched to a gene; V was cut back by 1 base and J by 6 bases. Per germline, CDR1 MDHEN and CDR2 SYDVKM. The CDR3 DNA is TGTGCCAGCAGTTTATCCCCTAGCGGGAGTTCCGAGCAGTACTTC. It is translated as CASSLSPSGSSEQYF.

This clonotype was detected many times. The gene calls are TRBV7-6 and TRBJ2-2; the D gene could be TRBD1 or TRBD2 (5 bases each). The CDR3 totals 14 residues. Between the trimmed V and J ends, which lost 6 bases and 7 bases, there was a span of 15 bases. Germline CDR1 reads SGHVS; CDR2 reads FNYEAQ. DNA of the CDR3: TGTGCCAGCAGAACCGGGACCCGCGACGGGGAGCTGTTTTTT. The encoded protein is CASRTGTRDGELFF.

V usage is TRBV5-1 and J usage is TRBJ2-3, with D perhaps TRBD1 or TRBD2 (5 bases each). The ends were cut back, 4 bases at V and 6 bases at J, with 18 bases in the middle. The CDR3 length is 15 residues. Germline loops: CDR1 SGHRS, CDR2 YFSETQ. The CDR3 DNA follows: TGCGCCAGCAGCGACGGGACCCCCCGGACCGATACGCAGTATTTT. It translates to CASSDGTPRTDTQYF.

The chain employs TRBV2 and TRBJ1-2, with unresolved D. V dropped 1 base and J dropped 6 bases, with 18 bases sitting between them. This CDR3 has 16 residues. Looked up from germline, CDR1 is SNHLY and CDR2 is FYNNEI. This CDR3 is CASSEGTSADLNGYTF. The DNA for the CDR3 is TGTGCCAGCAGTGAAGGGACTAGCGCTGACTTAAATGGCTACACCTTC.

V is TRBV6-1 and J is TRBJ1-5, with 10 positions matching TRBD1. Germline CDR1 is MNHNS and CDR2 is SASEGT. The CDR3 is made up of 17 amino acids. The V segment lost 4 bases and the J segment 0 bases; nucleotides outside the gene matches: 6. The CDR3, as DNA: TGTGCCAGCAGTGCCGACAGGGGGCTGTATAGCAATCAGCCCCAGCATTTT. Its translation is CASSADRGLYSNQPQHF.

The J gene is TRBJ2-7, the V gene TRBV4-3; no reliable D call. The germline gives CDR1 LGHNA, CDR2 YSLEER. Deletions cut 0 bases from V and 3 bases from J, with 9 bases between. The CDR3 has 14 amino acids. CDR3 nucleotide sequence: TGCGCCAGCAGCCAAGATCGACACCACTACGAGCAGTACTTC. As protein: CASSQDRHHYEQYF.

Written as DNA, the CDR3 is TGTGCCAGCAGTTTACTAGCGGGGGTCACCGGGGAGCTGTTTTTT. Its protein is CASSLLAGVTGELFF. The gene calls are TRBV12-3 or TRBV12-4 and TRBJ2-2; 10 bases match TRBD2. This CDR3 contains 15 residues. With 2 bases clipped from V and 4 bases from J, the junction kept 1 base outside the gene matches.

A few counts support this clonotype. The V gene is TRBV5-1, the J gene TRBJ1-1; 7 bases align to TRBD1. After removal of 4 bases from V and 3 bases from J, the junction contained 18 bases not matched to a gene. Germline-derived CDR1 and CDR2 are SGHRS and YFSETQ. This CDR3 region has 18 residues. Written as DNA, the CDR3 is TGCGCCAGCAGCCCACGGACAGGTGGGAGTGTTATGGACACTGAAGCTTTCTTT. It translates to CASSPRTGGSVMDTEAFF.

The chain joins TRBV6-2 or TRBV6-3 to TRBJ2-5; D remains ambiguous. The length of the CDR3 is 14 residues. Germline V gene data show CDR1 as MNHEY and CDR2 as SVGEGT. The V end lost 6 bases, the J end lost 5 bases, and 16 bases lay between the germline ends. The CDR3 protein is CASSTPGPRETQYF. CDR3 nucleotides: TGTGCCAGCAGCACGCCGGGTCCGAGGGAGACCCAGTACTTC.

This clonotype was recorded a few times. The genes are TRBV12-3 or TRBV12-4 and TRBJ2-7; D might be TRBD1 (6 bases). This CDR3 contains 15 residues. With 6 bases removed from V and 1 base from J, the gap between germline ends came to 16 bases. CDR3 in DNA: TGTGCCAGCAGGAGCCGGGACACTTCTTCCTACGAGCAGTACTTC. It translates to CASRSRDTSSYEQYF.

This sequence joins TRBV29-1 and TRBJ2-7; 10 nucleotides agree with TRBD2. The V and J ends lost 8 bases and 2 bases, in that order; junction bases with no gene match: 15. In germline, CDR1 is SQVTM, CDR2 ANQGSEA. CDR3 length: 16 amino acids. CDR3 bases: TGCAGCAGTCGACGCGTAGGGACTAGCGCGACCTACGAGCAGTACTTC. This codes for CSSRRVGTSATYEQYF.

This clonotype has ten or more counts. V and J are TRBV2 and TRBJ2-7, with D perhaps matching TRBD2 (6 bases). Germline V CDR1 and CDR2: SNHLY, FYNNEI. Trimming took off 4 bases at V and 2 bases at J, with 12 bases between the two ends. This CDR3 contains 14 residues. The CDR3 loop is CASSGREPPYEQYF. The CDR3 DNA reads TGTGCCAGCAGTGGGCGGGAACCTCCCTACGAGCAGTACTTC.

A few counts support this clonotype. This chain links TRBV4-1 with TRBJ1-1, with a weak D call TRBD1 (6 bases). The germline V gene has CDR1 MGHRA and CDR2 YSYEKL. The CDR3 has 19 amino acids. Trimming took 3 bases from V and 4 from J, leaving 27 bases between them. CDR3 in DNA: TGCGCCAGCAGCCACCCCCGGGGGGCCACACGGGGGGCCGCCACTGAAGCTTTCTTT. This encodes CASSHPRGATRGAATEAFF.

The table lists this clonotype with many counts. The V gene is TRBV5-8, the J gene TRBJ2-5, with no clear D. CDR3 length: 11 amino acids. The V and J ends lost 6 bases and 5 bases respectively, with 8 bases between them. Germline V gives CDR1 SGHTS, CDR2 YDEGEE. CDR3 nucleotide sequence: TGTGCCAGCAACATGGGGGAGACCCAGTACTTC. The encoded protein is CASNMGETQYF.

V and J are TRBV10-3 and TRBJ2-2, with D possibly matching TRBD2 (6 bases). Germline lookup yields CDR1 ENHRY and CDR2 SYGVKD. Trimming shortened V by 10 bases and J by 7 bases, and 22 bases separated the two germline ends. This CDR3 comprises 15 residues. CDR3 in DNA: TGTGCCAGCAGCCGGCTTAGCGGCCCCAGCGGGGAGCTGTTTTTT. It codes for CASSRLSGPSGELFF.

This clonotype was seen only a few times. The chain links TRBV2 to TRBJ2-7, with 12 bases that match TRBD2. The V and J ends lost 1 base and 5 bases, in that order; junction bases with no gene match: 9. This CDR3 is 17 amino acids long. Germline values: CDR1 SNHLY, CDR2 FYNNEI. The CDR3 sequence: CASSEGTTSGSLDEQYF. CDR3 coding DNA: TGTGCCAGCAGTGAAGGAACGACTAGCGGGAGCCTTGACGAGCAGTACTTC.

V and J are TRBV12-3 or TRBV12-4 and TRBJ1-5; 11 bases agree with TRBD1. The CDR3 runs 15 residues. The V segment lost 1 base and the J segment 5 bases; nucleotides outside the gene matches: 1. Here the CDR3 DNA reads TGTGCCAGCAGTTTAGGGGGACAGGGGGATCAGCCCCAGCATTTT. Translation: CASSLGGQGDQPQHF.

In DNA form, the CDR3 reads TGTGCCACCAGCAGTCCCAGCGACAGGGGAGACACCGGGGAGCTGTTTTTT. Translating it yields CATSSPSDRGDTGELFF. The chain uses TRBV15 and TRBJ2-2; TRBD1 matches at 8 bases. V trimming: 3 bases; J trimming: 3 bases; junction bases outside the gene matches: 9. The CDR3 is 17 residues long. The germline V gene encodes CDR1 LNHNV and CDR2 YYDKDF (reference sequence).

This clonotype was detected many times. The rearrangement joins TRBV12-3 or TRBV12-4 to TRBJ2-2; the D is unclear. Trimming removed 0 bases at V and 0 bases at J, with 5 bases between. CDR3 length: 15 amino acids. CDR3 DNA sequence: TGTGCCAGCAGTTTAGCCTTAGCGAACACCGGGGAGCTGTTTTTT. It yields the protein CASSLALANTGELFF.

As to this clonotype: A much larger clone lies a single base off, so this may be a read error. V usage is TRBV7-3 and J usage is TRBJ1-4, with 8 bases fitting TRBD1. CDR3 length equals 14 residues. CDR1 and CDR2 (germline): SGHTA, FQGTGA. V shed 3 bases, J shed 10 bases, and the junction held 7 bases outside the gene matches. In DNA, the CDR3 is TGTGCCAGCAGCTTCAGGGGGCCGGTGGGAAAACTGTTTTTT. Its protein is CASSFRGPVGKLFF.

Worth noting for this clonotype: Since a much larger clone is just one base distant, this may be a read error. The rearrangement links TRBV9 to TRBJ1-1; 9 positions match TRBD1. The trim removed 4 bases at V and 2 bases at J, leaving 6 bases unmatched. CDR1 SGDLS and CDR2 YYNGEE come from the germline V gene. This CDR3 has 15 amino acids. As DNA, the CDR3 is TGTGCCAGCAGCAAGGTACAGGGGGCCAACACTGAAGCTTTCTTT. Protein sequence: CASSKVQGANTEAFF.

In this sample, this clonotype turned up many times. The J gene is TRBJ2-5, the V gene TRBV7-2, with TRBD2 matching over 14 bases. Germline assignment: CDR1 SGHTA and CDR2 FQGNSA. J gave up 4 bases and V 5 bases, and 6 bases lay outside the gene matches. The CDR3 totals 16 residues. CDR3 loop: CASSPGLAGGLETQYF. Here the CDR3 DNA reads TGTGCCAGCAGCCCCGGACTAGCGGGGGGCTTAGAGACCCAGTACTTC.

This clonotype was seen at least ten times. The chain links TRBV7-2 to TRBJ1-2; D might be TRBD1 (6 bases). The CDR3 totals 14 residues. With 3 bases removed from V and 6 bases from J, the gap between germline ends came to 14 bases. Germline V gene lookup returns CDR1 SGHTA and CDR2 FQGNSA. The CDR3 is CASSLYREVDGYTF. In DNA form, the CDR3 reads TGTGCCAGCAGCTTGTACAGGGAGGTTGATGGCTACACCTTC.

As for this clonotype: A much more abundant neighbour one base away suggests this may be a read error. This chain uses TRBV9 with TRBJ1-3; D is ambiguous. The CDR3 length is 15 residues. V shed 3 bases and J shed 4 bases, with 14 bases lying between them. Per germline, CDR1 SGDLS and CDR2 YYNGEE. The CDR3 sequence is CASSASMVSGNTIYF. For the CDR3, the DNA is TGTGCCAGCAGCGCGTCCATGGTTTCAGGAAACACCATATATTTT.